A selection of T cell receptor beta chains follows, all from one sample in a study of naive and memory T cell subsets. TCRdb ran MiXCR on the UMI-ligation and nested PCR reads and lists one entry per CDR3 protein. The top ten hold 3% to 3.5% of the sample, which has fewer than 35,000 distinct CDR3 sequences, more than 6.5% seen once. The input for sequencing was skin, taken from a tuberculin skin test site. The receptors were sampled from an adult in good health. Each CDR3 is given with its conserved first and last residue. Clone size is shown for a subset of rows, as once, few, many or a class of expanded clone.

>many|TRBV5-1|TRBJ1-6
CASSDGQGNNSPLHF
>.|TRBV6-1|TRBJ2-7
CASVRTGGNHEQYF
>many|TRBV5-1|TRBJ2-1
CASSPYAQGSHNEQFF
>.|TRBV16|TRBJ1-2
CASSRDGAAGYTF
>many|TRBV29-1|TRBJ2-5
CSVHRDGQETQYF
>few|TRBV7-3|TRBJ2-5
CASSPSGGRRETQYF
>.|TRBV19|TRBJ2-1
CASTTARTSGMNEQFF
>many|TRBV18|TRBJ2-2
CASSPNGGEIAGELFF
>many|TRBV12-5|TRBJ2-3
CASGLVRLGLLTGSITDTQYF
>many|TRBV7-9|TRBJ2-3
CASILQGATDTQYF
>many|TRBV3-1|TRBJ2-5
CASSQAGSQETQYF
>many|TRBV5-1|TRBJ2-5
CASSLEGRGETQYF
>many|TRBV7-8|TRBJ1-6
CASMPTRGGSPLHF
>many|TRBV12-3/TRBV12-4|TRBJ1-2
CASSFQGGYGYTF
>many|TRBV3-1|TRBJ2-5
CASSQEGETQYF
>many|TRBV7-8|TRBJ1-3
CASSSTSGFRGNTIYF
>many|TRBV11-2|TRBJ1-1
CASSLDLRNTEAFF
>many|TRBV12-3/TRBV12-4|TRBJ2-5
CASSQHGGTQYF
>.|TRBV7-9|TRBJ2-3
CASSRPVADTQYF
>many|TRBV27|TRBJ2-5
CASSLRGGQETQYF
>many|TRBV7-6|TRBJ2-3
CASALAGFTDTQYF
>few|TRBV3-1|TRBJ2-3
CASSPPRGRADTQYF
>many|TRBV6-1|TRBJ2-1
CASSREFGTGYNEQFF
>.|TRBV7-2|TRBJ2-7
CASSVGGPYEQYF
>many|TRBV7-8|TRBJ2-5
CASSLSGGVKETQYF
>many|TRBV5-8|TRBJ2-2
CASRRGTVNTGELFF
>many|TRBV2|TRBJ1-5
CASRPRTGGGNQPQHF
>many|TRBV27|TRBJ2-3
CASSLSGGGAWDTQYF
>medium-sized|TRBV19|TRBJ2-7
CASRPPSSYEQYF
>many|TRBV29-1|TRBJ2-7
CSVATPPTYEQYF
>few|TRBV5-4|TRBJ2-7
CASSLGDRAYEQYF
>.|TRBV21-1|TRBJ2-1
CASSKSWFSPSGGDEQFF
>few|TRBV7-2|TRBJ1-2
CASGDRGYGDTF
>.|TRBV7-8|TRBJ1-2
CASSFLGQSNYGDTF
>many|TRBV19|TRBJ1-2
CASSIDNYGYTF
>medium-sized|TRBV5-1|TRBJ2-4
CASSAREFAGKNIQYF
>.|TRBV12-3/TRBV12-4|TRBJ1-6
CASSLGQFNSPLHF
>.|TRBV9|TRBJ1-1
CASSVAPRAGGYTEAFF
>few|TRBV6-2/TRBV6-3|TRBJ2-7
CASSSHGLAGSF
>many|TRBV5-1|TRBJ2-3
CASSSTGPTDTQYF
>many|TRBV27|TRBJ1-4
CASSFIGGRTTNEKLFF
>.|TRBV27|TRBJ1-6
CASTGRLGSPLHF
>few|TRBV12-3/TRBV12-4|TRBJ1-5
CASSFNKESVAQHF